The 7 T cell receptor beta chains presented below share a single source sample, sequenced in a study of glioma-infiltrating T cells. Using RNA template, CDR3s of TCR alpha and beta were amplified with iRepertoire arm-PCR. TCRdb ran MiXCR on the multiplex PCR reads and lists one entry per CDR3 protein. The sample shows 300,000 to 400,000 distinct CDR3 sequences, 41% of them seen only once. What was sequenced was glioma tissue, nonneoplastic brain tissue, or PBMCs (not recorded which). The receptors were gathered from a human donor with low-grade glioma or glioblastoma, undergoing nonglioma brain surgery, or in good health (not recorded which).

Regarding this clonotype: An end of the junction does not agree with germline; a read error may underlie this. V gene TRBV6-5 combines with J gene TRBJ2-3; D might be TRBD1 (6 bases). The CDR3 runs to 13 residues. The germline gives CDR1 MNHEY, CDR2 SVGAGI. CDR3 region: CASGQRHTDKQYF. The CDR3 nucleotides read TGTGCTTCCGGACAGCGGCACACAGATAAGCAGTATTTT.

This chain uses TRBV27 with TRBJ2-5; D is possibly TRBD1 (5 bases). The CDR3 has 14 amino acids. Germline lookup yields CDR1 MNHEY and CDR2 SMNVEV (reference sequence). V was trimmed by 5 bases and J by 2 bases, leaving 12 bases between them. The DNA for the CDR3 is TGTGCCAGCAGTCTCGCGACAGTTCAAGAGACCCAGTACTTC. Protein sequence: CASSLATVQETQYF.

This clonotype came up a few times. The V call is TRBV4-3, the J call TRBJ1-6; D remains ambiguous. Trimming left V 1 base short and J 10 bases short, with 14 bases between. Germline CDR1 LGHNA, CDR2 YSLEER. The CDR3 loop spans 15 amino acids. The CDR3 region is CASSQGGGMMSPLHF. The CDR3, as DNA: TGCGCCAGCAGCCAAGGCGGAGGAATGATGTCACCCCTCCACTTT.

This clonotype turned up a few times. The V call is TRBV20-1, the J call TRBJ2-3; 8 bases align to TRBD1. The CDR3 is 14 residues long. The V gene end was trimmed by 3 bases and the J gene end by 2 bases; junction bases not matched to a gene: 4. Germline loops: CDR1 DFQATT, CDR2 SNEGSKA (reference sequence). As DNA, the CDR3 is TGCAGTGCTAGTAAACAGGGGGACACAGATACGCAGTATTTT. It translates to CSASKQGDTDTQYF.

This clonotype was counted ten times or more. The rearrangement joins TRBV14 to TRBJ2-5; possibly TRBD2 for D (5 bases). The CDR3 spans 16 residues. Germline CDR1 is SGHDN and CDR2 is FVKESK. The V and J ends lost 2 bases and 4 bases respectively, with 17 bases between them. In DNA, the CDR3 is TGTGCCAGCAGCCAACCCACTTGGGGAGTGGTAGAGACCCAGTACTTC. Translated, it gives CASSQPTWGVVETQYF.

This clonotype was recorded at least ten times. The J gene is TRBJ2-5, the V gene TRBV6-1; tentative D call: TRBD2 (5 bases). Trimming removed 5 bases at V and 7 bases at J, with 17 bases between. Germline CDR1 reads MNHNS; CDR2 reads SASEGT. This CDR3 is built from 14 residues. The CDR3, as DNA: TGTGCCAGCAGTTTTAACTCGGACTCGGGGACCCAGTACTTC. Protein product: CASSFNSDSGTQYF.

In its sample, this clonotype was seen once. The rearrangement joins TRBV7-3 to TRBJ2-5, with D perhaps being TRBD1 or TRBD2 (5 bases each). The germline V gene encodes CDR1 SGHTA and CDR2 FQGTGA. V was clipped by 9 bases and J by 0 bases, with 14 bases between them. The CDR3 loop spans 14 amino acids. The CDR3 DNA reads as TGTGCCAGTAGTATCGGGGCGTACCAAGAGACCCAGTACTTC. Translation: CASSIGAYQETQYF. The full variable domain, its missing parts supplied by reference TRBV7-3 and TRBJ2-5, is GAGVSQTPSNKVTEKGKYVELRCDPISGHTALYWYRQSLGQGPEFLIYFQGTGAADDSGLPNDRFFAVRPEGSVSTLKIQRTERGDSAVYLCASSIGAYQETQYFGPGTRLLVL.